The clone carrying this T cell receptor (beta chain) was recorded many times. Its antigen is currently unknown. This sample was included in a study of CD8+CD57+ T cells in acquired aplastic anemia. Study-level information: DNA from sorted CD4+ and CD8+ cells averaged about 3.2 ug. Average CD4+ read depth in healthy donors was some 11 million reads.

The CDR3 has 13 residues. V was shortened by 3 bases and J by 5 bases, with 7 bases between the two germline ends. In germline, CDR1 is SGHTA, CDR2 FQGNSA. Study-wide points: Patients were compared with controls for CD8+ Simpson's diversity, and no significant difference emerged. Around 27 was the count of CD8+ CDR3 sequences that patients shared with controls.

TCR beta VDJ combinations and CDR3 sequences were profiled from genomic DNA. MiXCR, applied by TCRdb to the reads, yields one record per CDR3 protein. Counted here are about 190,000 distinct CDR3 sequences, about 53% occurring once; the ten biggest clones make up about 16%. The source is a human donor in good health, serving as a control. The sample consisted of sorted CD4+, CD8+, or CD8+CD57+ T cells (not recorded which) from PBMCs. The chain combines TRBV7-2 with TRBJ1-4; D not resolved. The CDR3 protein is CASSFPPNEKLFF. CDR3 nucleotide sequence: TGTGCCAGCAGCTTCCCCCCCAATGAAAAACTGTTTTTT. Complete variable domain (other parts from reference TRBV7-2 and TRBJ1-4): GAGVSQSPSNKVTEKGKDVELRCDPISGHTALYWYRQSLGQGLEFLIYFQGNSAPDKSGLPSDRFSAERTGGSVSTLTIQRTQQEDSAVYLCASSFPPNEKLFFGSGTQLSVL.